The clone carrying this TCR beta chain was found a few times. Its antigen is unknown. This specimen belongs to a study of identical twins. General study points: A lower insertion count was a feature of abundant cord blood beta clonotypes, with no such feature in memory repertoires. Beta out-of-frame twin sharing showed a weaker excess. Out-of-frame TCR alpha sharing in monozygotic twins exceeded recombination model predictions.

TCRdb independently ran MiXCR on the 5' RACE reads; one entry per CDR3 protein. The sample holds just over 450,000 distinct CDR3 sequences, 13% to 15% seen once. Another study also made use of these data, one on yellow fever vaccine responses in identical twins.

The sequence was collected from a young woman in good health. Specimen: CD4+ T cells sorted from blood.

CDR3 DNA sequence: TGTGCCAGCAGTTTAGTCAGGGACTCCTACAATGAGCAGTTCTTC. It yields the protein CASSLVRDSYNEQFF. V is TRBV28 and J is TRBJ2-1; D perhaps matches TRBD1 (5 bases). The CDR3 totals 15 residues. Looked up from germline, CDR1 is MDHEN and CDR2 is SYDVKM. The germline V and J ends were trimmed by 2 bases and 0 bases, with 8 bases remaining between them.